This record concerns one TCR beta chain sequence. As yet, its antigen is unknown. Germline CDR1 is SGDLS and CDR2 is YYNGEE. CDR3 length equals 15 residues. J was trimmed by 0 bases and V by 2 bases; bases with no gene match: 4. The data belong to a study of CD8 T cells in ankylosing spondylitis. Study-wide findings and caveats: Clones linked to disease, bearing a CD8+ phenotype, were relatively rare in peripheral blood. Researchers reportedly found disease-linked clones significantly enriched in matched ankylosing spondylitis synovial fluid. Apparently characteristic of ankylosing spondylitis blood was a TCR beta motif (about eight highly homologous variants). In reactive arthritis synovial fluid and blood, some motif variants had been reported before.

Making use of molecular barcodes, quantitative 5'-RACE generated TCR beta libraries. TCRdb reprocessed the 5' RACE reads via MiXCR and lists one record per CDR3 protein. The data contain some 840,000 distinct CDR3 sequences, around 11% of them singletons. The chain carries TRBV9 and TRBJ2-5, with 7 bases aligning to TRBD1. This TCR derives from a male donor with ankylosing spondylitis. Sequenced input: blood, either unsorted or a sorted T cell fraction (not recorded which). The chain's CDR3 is CASSVDRAYQETQYF. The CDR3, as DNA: TGTGCCAGCAGCGTCGACAGGGCGTACCAAGAGACCCAGTACTTC.